A single T cell receptor (beta chain) is shown here with its context. The antigen it binds to is not known. No base quality information exists; no much larger clone differs at one position. This sample's treatment or condition label indicates: live attenuated yellow fever vaccine strain. At each blood-draw timepoint, two biological replicates of bulk PBMCs were collected. PBMCs were isolated from peripheral blood using a standard Ficoll-Paque protocol. RNA was extracted with TriZol from bulk PBMCs, CD4 and CD8 fractions, and dextramer-positive and dextramer-negative fractions. The sequencing machine was an Illumina NovaSeq 6000. Synthesis of TCR cDNA relied on 5'RACE template switching, a step that introduced a universal primer site along with unique molecular identifiers. Priming for cDNA synthesis came from both the TCR alpha and TCR beta constant segments. Two PCR steps were used to amplify libraries, with sample barcodes and sequencing adapters being added in the second step. Sequencing of libraries was performed on Illumina HiSeq 2500 (2x100 bp) or NovaSeq (2x150 bp). Turning to the authors' computational methods: Reads were demultiplexed and collapsed into UMI consensus sequences with MIGEC, and V(D)J alignment was performed with MiXCR. Clonotypes responding to the vaccine were identified with edgeR on replicate PBMC samples, with the criteria of FDR below 0.01 and a log2 fold change above 5 up to day 15. CD4 or CD8 identity was assigned to each bulk clonotype according to whether the clonotype was present at higher abundance in the sequenced CD4 repertoire or the sequenced CD8 repertoire. TCRdb ran its own pipeline on the public reads, namely fastp trimming at Q25 and MiXCR clone calling, and kept in-frame beta chains. Under each unique CDR3 protein, matching rows form one entry showing the most common genes and DNA. The V and J calls were determined by TCRdb, not by the authors. Here the sample has 400,000 or so distinct CDR3 sequences; around 19% occur a single time. The ten largest account for 18% of the sample.

Trimming removed 0 bases from V and 10 bases from J, leaving 13 bases between the germline ends. The CDR3, cysteine through phenylalanine, is 14 amino acids long. Only the CDR3 region is kept as DNA, spanning 42 bases read in frame from base 1. CDR1 and CDR2 were assigned from the germline V gene as LGHNA and YNFKEQ. This entry comes from a study of T cells after yellow fever vaccination (dated by TCRdb to about 2019). As for the study more broadly: The SMART-Seq v4 Ultra Low Input RNA kit was used to prepare libraries from fractions with low cell numbers. To follow T-cell clones before and after primary and booster YFV17D yellow fever vaccination, bulk TCR alpha and beta repertoires were sequenced over time. Two healthy male donors, one aged 18 to 29 and one aged 30 to 39 years, were included in the cohort. Blood samples were taken at several timepoints before and after primary and secondary immunization, and bulk PBMC replicates and cell subsets were isolated.

Results and caveats for the whole study, not just this receptor: FACS-sorted repertoires could contain abundant contaminating clonotypes from the bulk population, so computational filtering was required. A small share of clonotypes occurred in both CD4 and CD8 compartments, likely arising from convergent recombination. After the booster, most of the clones that had expanded following primary vaccination were detected again (just under 97% of CD4 and 85% to 90% of CD8), which suggests that memory was broadly maintained. The study included only a couple of donors, which limits how far the findings can be generalized. The secondary T-cell response was weaker than the primary response but faster, peaking on day 5 instead of day 15.

Source: PBMCs, taken before the yellow fever booster vaccination. The chain is encoded by TRBV4-2 joined to TRBJ2-1; TRBD1 could be the D gene, as 6 bases match. This clonotype was sampled from a man younger than 35 who received the YFV17D yellow fever vaccine. The DNA sequence reads TGTGCCAGCAGCCAAGAACATGGGGGCCGGGAGCAGTTCTTC. It encodes CASSQEHGGREQFF.